This entry lists 24 T cell receptor beta chains sequenced from one sample in a study of cytomegalovirus exposure and HLA in healthy donors. This PCR relied on a set of 60 Vbeta primers and 13 Jbeta primers. Sequencing used immunoSEQ multiplex PCR; TCRdb keeps in-frame clones, though not all of them. Seen here are about 140,000 clones, about 80% observed once, and the top ten hold less than 5%. Sequenced sample: PBMCs. The receptors come from a man aged 30-40 years in good health.

The chain recombines TRBV18 with TRBJ2-2, with D possibly TRBD1 on 6 matching bases. This CDR3 has 14 residues. V was clipped by 6 bases and J by 2 bases, with 10 bases between them. Per germline, CDR1 KGHSH and CDR2 LQKENI. CDR3 in DNA: TGTGCCAGCTCTAGACAGGAAAACACCGGGGAGCTGTTTTTT. Protein sequence: CASSRQENTGELFF.

This sequence joins TRBV5-1 and TRBJ1-5; no firm D call. The germline V gene encodes CDR1 SGHRS and CDR2 YFSETQ. CDR3 length: 19 amino acids. Trimming left V 4 bases short and J 2 bases short, with 25 bases between. The DNA for the CDR3 is TGCGCCAGCAGCCCGCCTCCCGGGATCCGGAACTGGGGCAATCAGCCCCAGCATTTT. The encoded protein is CASSPPPGIRNWGNQPQHF.

CDR3 region: CASSPGQGPYGYTF. The CDR3 DNA is TGCGCCAGCAGCCCGGGACAGGGGCCCTATGGCTACACCTTC. The chain combines TRBV4-3 with TRBJ1-2; TRBD1 aligns across 10 bases. With V trimmed by 4 bases and J by 4 bases, 3 bases remained unmatched. The CDR3 is 14 amino acids. Germline V lookup: CDR1 LGHNA, CDR2 YSLEER.

For this clone: One end of the junction varies from germline; a read error may be responsible. V is TRBV7-9 and J is TRBJ1-3, with D perhaps TRBD1 (6 bases). The CDR3 runs 14 residues. Germline loops: CDR1 SEHNR, CDR2 FQNEAQ (reference sequence). The CDR3 DNA reads as TGTTCCAGCAAAAGGGGGAGCTCTGGAAACACCATATATTTT. Amino acid sequence: CSSKRGSSGNTIYF.

The rearrangement links TRBV10-3 to TRBJ2-2; 9 positions match TRBD1. V gave up 6 bases and J gave up 0 bases; unmatched junction bases: 5. Germline CDR1 is ENHRY and CDR2 is SYGVKD. The CDR3 runs to 16 residues. Here the CDR3 reads CAIRRGQGPNTGELFF. In DNA, the CDR3 is TGTGCCATCAGGCGGGGACAGGGACCGAACACCGGGGAGCTGTTTTTT.

The chain has TRBV2 and TRBJ1-1, with a tentative D call TRBD1 (6 bases). V was trimmed by 4 bases and J by 4 bases, leaving 10 bases between them. Germline CDR1 reads SNHLY; CDR2 reads FYNNEI. The CDR3 spans 13 residues. CDR3 sequence reads: CASSGQTGTEAFF. The CDR3 DNA reads as TGTGCCAGCAGTGGCCAGACAGGCACTGAAGCTTTCTTT.

The table lists this clone with a count of one. This chain uses TRBV4-3 with TRBJ1-4; no reliable D call. CDR3 length equals 14 residues. Germline V gene sequence: CDR1 LGHNA, CDR2 YSLEER. Trimming pared 3 bases from V and 8 bases from J, leaving 13 bases between. As DNA, the CDR3 is TGCGCCAGCAGCCAGGCGGGTGGAGGGGAAAAACTGTTTTTT. Its translation is CASSQAGGGEKLFF.

This chain joins TRBV6-4 and TRBJ1-1; 9 bases are shared with TRBD1. V trimming: 6 bases; J trimming: 4 bases; junction bases outside the gene matches: 9. The CDR3 spans 15 residues. The germline gives CDR1 MRHNA, CDR2 SNTAGT. CDR3 protein: CASRERTGVGTEAFF. The CDR3 nucleotides are TGTGCCAGCAGGGAAAGGACAGGGGTTGGCACTGAAGCTTTCTTT.

This chain joins TRBV7-2 and TRBJ2-3; no clear D. The V end was cut by 5 bases, the J end by 7 bases, with 10 bases between. The CDR3 totals 12 residues. The V gene's germline CDR1 is SGHTA and CDR2 FQGNSA. CDR3 loop: CASSANGYTQYF. Here the CDR3 DNA reads TGTGCCAGCAGCGCTAACGGGTATACGCAGTATTTT. Combining the CDR3 with reference TRBV7-2 and TRBJ2-3 gives the whole variable domain GAGVSQSPSNKVTEKGKDVELRCDPISGHTALYWYRQSLGQGLEFLIYFQGNSAPDKSGLPSDRFSAERTGGSVSTLTIQRTQQEDSAVYLCASSANGYTQYFGPGTRLTVL.

A note on this clone: The junction shows a germline mismatch at one end, possibly a read error. This chain connects TRBV7-9 to TRBJ2-3; D is undetermined. Per the germline V gene, CDR1 is SEHNR and CDR2 is FQNEAQ (reference sequence). The CDR3 is 12 residues long. CDR3 DNA: TGTTCCAGCAGCTTAGACGGGGATACGCAGTATTTT. This encodes CSSSLDGDTQYF. Looking up the rest from reference TRBV7-9 and TRBJ2-3 gives the full variable domain: DTGVSQNPRHKITKRGQNVTFRCDPISEHNRLYWYRQTLGQGPEFLTYFQNEAQLEKSRLLSDRFSAERPKGSFSTLEIQRTEQGDSAMYLCSSSLDGDTQYFGPGTRLTVL.

V gene TRBV7-9 combines with J gene TRBJ2-5, with unresolved D. The J call is in doubt because the DNA end fits TRBJ2-7 better. The CDR3 covers 12 residues. The germline CDR1 and CDR2 sequences are SEHNR and FQNEAQ (reference sequence). This CDR3 reads CASSLGSYEQYF. The CDR3 DNA follows: TGTGCCAGCAGCTTAGGGTCCTACGAGCAGTACTTC.

The V gene is TRBV7-2, the J gene TRBJ2-7; possibly TRBD1 for D (6 bases). From germline, CDR1 is SGHTA and CDR2 FQGNSA. This CDR3 comprises 14 residues. Trimming pared 7 bases from V and 3 bases from J, leaving 16 bases between. As DNA, the CDR3 is TGTGCCAGCAACAAACGGGACACCTTCTACGAGCAGTACTTC. Translated, it gives CASNKRDTFYEQYF.

This clone was seen more than once but under ten times. The V and J genes are TRBV10-1 and TRBJ2-4; D is unresolved. V lost 3 bases to trimming and J lost 9 bases, with 3 bases between them. Germline lookup yields CDR1 WNHNN and CDR2 SYGVQD (reference sequence). This CDR3 spans 10 amino acids. CDR3 sequence: CASSDSIQYF. CDR3 in DNA: TGCGCCAGCAGTGATAGCATTCAGTACTTC.

This clone occurred a few times. V is TRBV30 and J is TRBJ2-7, with TRBD2 identical over 9 bases. The V and J ends lost 0 bases and 2 bases, in that order; junction bases with no gene match: 5. Germline-derived CDR1 and CDR2 are GTSNPN and SVGIG (reference sequence). The CDR3 consists of 15 residues. In DNA form, the CDR3 reads TGTGCCTGGAGTGTACAAGTAGCGGGAGCCTACGAGCAGTACTTC. It yields the protein CAWSVQVAGAYEQYF.

This sequence joins TRBV4-3 and TRBJ1-1, with a tentative D call TRBD1 (6 bases). V shed 3 bases and J shed 1 base, with 9 bases lying between them. Germline V gene sequence: CDR1 LGHNA, CDR2 YSLEER. The CDR3 length is 14 residues. The CDR3 protein is CASSQVRGNTEAFF. Written as DNA, the CDR3 is TGCGCCAGCAGCCAGGTCAGGGGGAACACTGAAGCTTTCTTT.

CDR3 coding DNA: TGTGCCAGCAGGGCAGGGGGCTCGGCAGTCAATGAGCAGTTCTTC. Its protein product is CASRAGGSAVNEQFF. This rearrangement joins TRBV9 to TRBJ2-1; 8 bases are a match to TRBD1. CDR1 SGDLS and CDR2 YYNGEE come from the germline V gene. The CDR3 runs 15 residues. V shed 5 bases and J 6 bases; nucleotides not matched to a gene: 10.

The chain joins TRBV4-3 to TRBJ2-1, with 9 bases lining up with TRBD2. Per germline, CDR1 LGHNA and CDR2 YSLEER. Trimming at V came to 1 base and at J to 7 bases, leaving 5 bases not matched to a gene. CDR3 length: 15 amino acids. For the CDR3, the DNA is TGCGCCAGCAGCCAAGGGAGCGGGAGGTCTAATGAGCAGTTCTTC. Translating gives CASSQGSGRSNEQFF.

The table lists this clone with a few counts. The chain employs TRBV6-6 and TRBJ2-2; D unclear. The CDR3 covers 15 residues. The V gene's germline CDR1 is MNHNY and CDR2 SVGAGI (reference sequence). V was shortened by 6 bases and J by 8 bases, with 19 bases between the two germline ends. This CDR3 reads CASSPALVFDGELFF. Written as DNA, the CDR3 is TGTGCCAGCAGCCCCGCGCTAGTTTTTGATGGGGAGCTGTTTTTT.

The chain recombines TRBV6-5 with TRBJ1-1, with D tentatively TRBD1 (5 bases). The CDR3 has 15 residues. The germline V gene encodes CDR1 MNHEY and CDR2 SVGAGI. The germline V and J ends were trimmed by 8 bases and 4 bases, with 20 bases remaining between them. CDR3 in DNA: TGTGCCAGCCTACCCCCGGCAGGGTTCGCCACTGAAGCTTTCTTT. Its protein is CASLPPAGFATEAFF.

The chain couples TRBV30 to TRBJ1-5; D may be TRBD1 (5 bases). The ends were cut back, 0 bases at V and 7 bases at J, with 22 bases in the middle. CDR3 length equals 17 residues. Germline assignment: CDR1 GTSNPN and CDR2 SVGIG (reference sequence). Written as DNA, the CDR3 is TGTGCCTGGAGTGTTCGGGTAGCAGGGCGGAATTGGCAGCCCCAGCATTTT. It encodes CAWSVRVAGRNWQPQHF.

V is TRBV5-6 and J is TRBJ2-2; 12 bases map to TRBD2. The CDR3 is 17 residues long. With V trimmed by 0 bases and J by 7 bases, 7 bases remained unmatched. Germline V gene lookup returns CDR1 SGHDT and CDR2 YYEEEE. CDR3 residues: CASSLAHRLAGDGELFF. The DNA of the CDR3 is TGTGCCAGCAGCTTGGCCCACAGACTAGCGGGAGACGGGGAGCTGTTTTTT.

Only a few counts were recorded for this clone. The J gene is TRBJ2-7, the V gene TRBV5-1, with 8 bases identical to TRBD2. This CDR3 has 16 residues. CDR1 is SGHRS, CDR2 YFSETQ, per germline. Trimming cost V 0 bases and J 0 bases; bases outside gene matches: 5. CDR3 sequence (DNA): TGCGCCAGCAGCTTGGGCAGTAGCGGGAACTCCTACGAGCAGTACTTC. Residues: CASSLGSSGNSYEQYF.

The chain employs TRBV11-3 and TRBJ2-5; 8 bases fit TRBD2. The CDR3 sequence is 14 residues long. The V gene end was trimmed by 5 bases and the J gene end by 9 bases; junction bases not matched to a gene: 11. The germline gives CDR1 SGHNT, CDR2 YENEEA. Written as DNA, the CDR3 is TGTGCCAGCAGCGTCGCAACCGCGGGAGGTCCCCAGTACTTC. This encodes CASSVATAGGPQYF.

The chain uses TRBV19 and TRBJ2-1; TRBD2 aligns across 9 bases. V shed 10 bases and J 8 bases; nucleotides not matched to a gene: 9. There are 13 residues in the CDR3. Germline assignment: CDR1 LNHDA and CDR2 SQIVND (reference sequence). The CDR3 region has the DNA TGTGCCACTACTAGCGGGTTAGTGGATGAGCAGTTCTTC. Its translation is CATTSGLVDEQFF.